The clone carrying this T cell receptor (beta chain) was found a few times. TCRdb recomputed calls from the RT-PCR reads with MiXCR, one row per CDR3 protein. Altogether about 700,000 distinct CDR3 sequences are present, around 14% being singletons, with the ten largest covering 3.6%. Trimming took 1 base from V and 7 from J, leaving 9 bases between them. Germline CDR1 reads SGDLS; CDR2 reads YYNGEE. This CDR3 has 13 amino acids. This sequence was found in a female donor in good health, serving as a healthy control. Sequencing was carried out using memory CD4+ T cells from blood. V is TRBV9 and J is TRBJ1-5, with a possible D match to TRBD1 (5 bases). In DNA, the CDR3 is TGTGCCAGCAGCGTAAATTGGGACCAGCCCCAGCATTTT. Amino acid sequence: CASSVNWDQPQHF. The variable domain in full, with the rest retrieved from reference TRBV9 and TRBJ1-5, is DSGVTQTPKHLITATGQRVTLRCSPRSGDLSVYWYQQSLDQGLQFLIQYYNGEERAKGNILERFSAQQFPDLHSELNLSSLELGDSALYFCASSVNWDQPQHFGDGTRLSIL.